This T cell receptor beta chain was profiled in a study of breast tumors, draining lymph nodes, adjacent tissues listed by TCRdb under 2016. Study-level background: Breast cancer patients provided tumor, adjacent nontumor tissue and axillary lymph nodes, and the study compared the TCR beta repertoires across these three sources. In human breast cancer, the study set out to assess how tumor, surrounding tissue and draining lymph node repertoires relate to one another and whether T cells might be exchanged between them.

General study outcomes and caveats: Tumor and nontumor tissue repertoires were found to be significantly more similar in luminal-like than in basal-like breast cancer. Tumors showed preferential V and J gene usage, and their T-cell repertoire diversity fell below that of lymph nodes yet above that of nontumor tissue. The data were considered consistent with most tumor T cells being derived from the lymph node and subsequently expanding within tumor tissue. The conclusion that tumor T cells originate in lymph nodes was presented as consistent with a hypothesis rather than as directly demonstrated.

V is reduced by 1 base and J by 0 bases, leaving a spacing of 8 bases between them. Inclusive of the bounding cysteine and phenylalanine, the CDR3 is 15 residues long. CDR3 DNA only is kept here, 45 bases in frame from base 1. The germline V gene (reference sequence) supplies CDR1 SGHKS and CDR2 YYEKEE. The lymph node samples were taken from the axillary draining lymph nodes of breast cancer patients. The instrument was an Illumina HiSeq 2000. Multiplex PCR amplification was used to generate the TCR beta chain libraries. The amplified TCR beta chain products were analyzed by high-throughput sequencing. TCRdb trimmed public reads at Q25 via fastp, called clones via MiXCR and kept in-frame beta chains. Records with the same CDR3 protein are collapsed into one entry carrying the most frequent genes and DNA. Present in this sample are over 200,000 distinct CDR3 sequences, 34% of which were seen just once. Roughly 3.5% of the sample goes to the ten largest clones.

There are many counts of this clonotype. Its antigen target is currently unknown. No base qualities exist here, and no much larger clone lies one base off it. The sample taken for sequencing was axillary lymph node tissue. This TCR came from a female donor with breast cancer. Some clones in this sample may be carry-over from other donors' samples. The rearrangement joined TRBV5-5 to TRBJ1-5; TRBD1 is perhaps the D gene, given 6 matching bases. CDR3 protein: CASSLSGDSNQPQHF. The sequenced DNA: TGTGCCAGCAGCTTGTCAGGGGATAGCAATCAGCCCCAGCATTTT.